This T cell receptor (beta chain) was sequenced for a study of blood T cells in healthy people across ages (dated by TCRdb to between 2014 and 2017). About the full investigation: In model experiments, roughly one uniquely barcoded TCR beta cDNA molecule per two T cells was captured by template switching. The donors were divided into four age groups: young (average around 17 years), middle-aged (under 40), aged (roughly 66) and long-lived (about 84). Using deep sequencing normalized with unique cDNA molecular identifiers, the study measured how TCR beta repertoire diversity changes with age. The study analyzed two additional independent replicas of 1 million unique cDNA reads from the same blood draw for two donors, one aged 18 to 30 and one aged 80 or older. On the study overall, not on this receptor specifically: Because profiling used bulk unsorted PBMCs, naive and antigen-experienced compartments could not be compared conclusively. As age increased, observed TCR beta diversity per million T cells dropped in a roughly linear way, and a significant reduction was already evident by age roughly 36. Estimates of total diversity based on one million sequenced T cells were considered lower bounds and underestimates. Because the CMV infection status of the donors was unknown, age-related changes in expanded clonotypes may potentially have been confounded. The percentage of naive T cells measured by flow cytometry correlated strongly with observed TCR beta diversity. Compared with the aged group, more naive CD4+ T cells, fewer expanded clones and increased TCR diversity were shown by the long-lived group, suggesting age selection.

Libraries came from 5' RACE. The instrument given in TCRdb is Illumina HiSeq 2500. A second PCR of roughly 7 to 11 cycles was run with a J-beta primer mix and a sample-barcoded 5' primer. Each TCR beta cDNA molecule received a unique molecular identifier from a template-switch 5' adaptor carrying 12 random nucleotides. Each sample yielded at least 2.5 million CDR3-containing paired-end reads. The Mint cDNA synthesis kit, primed by a TRBC-specific oligonucleotide, was used to synthesize first-strand cDNA from all RNA. Following uracil-DNA glycosylase treatment, a first 18-cycle PCR with universal primers M1SS and BC2_uni_R was performed on all cDNA. Turning to the authors' computational methods: For normalization, 1 million high-quality reads were randomly selected from each sample, with every read carrying a distinct molecular identifier. Instead of being binned into consensus sequences, reads with shared molecular identifiers were discarded. CDR3 identification, clonotype clustering and error correction used MiTCR with a Q25 quality threshold and the strictest error-elimination algorithm. Lower-bound total TCR beta diversity was estimated with a nonparametric unseen species model using Euler transformation. TCRdb ran its own pipeline on the public reads, namely fastp trimming at Q25 and MiXCR clone calling, and kept in-frame beta chains. Entries are consolidated by CDR3 protein sequence, retaining the most common genes and DNA. TCRdb's processing, not the authors' own work, is the source of the V and J calls. This sample lists approximately 490,000 distinct CDR3 sequences; nearly 25% were detected once. In total, the top ten clones hold approximately 8.7% of the sample.

For this clonotype: Its antigen has not been determined. No much larger clone is present one base from it, and per-base qualities are unavailable.

Donors were under 40 systemically healthy Caucasian individuals from Russia aged roughly 6 to 90 years. Each donor gave 8.5 to 10 milliliters of peripheral blood, collected into EDTA-treated Vacutainer tubes. Ficoll-Paque density-gradient centrifugation was used to isolate PBMCs, with at least 6.5 million obtained per sample. Total RNA, at least 6 micrograms per sample, was extracted from PBMCs with Trizol reagent. For every donor, an aliquot of PBMCs went through flow cytometry to measure the percentages of naive CD45RAhigh/CD27high T cells. Trimming takes 2 bases from V and 0 bases from J, and the germline ends sit 8 bases apart. The CDR3 sequence holds 15 residues, the cysteine and phenylalanine included. Left in the record is the CDR3 DNA by itself, 45 bases read in frame from the first base. The germline V gene sets CDR1 to MNHEY and CDR2 to SVGAGI. The data also belong to a second study, concerning T cells of mothers and their children. The second source states: Donors were nine systemically healthy Caucasian individuals: three mothers and their six children. cDNA synthesis consumed the entire amount of extracted RNA, loaded at approximately 1.4 ug RNA in each 15 ul reaction. In the second PCR, sample barcodes and 2-4 random nucleotides were introduced via the M1S primer. Each mother yielded over 9.5 million TCR beta CDR3 reads and each child 2.5 million to 3.5 million reads. Thymic selection shapes the output of TCR recombination in a similar way in related and unrelated pairs, and inherited differences have a minor effect. Normalized repertoire overlap was always found to be slightly, but never significantly, higher in related mother-child pairs than in unrelated mother-child pairs. Persistent microchimeric T cell clones were not detected, at a sensitivity of approximately 100 clones per million clonotypes. In the study, deep NGS was used to compare the TCR beta repertoires of mothers and children, and features distinguishing related mother-child pairs from unrelated individuals were sought. On average, the children were roughly 12 +/- 4 years old, while the mothers were 40 +/- 4 years old. After adapters were ligated using NEBNext reagents, the libraries underwent 100+100 nt paired-end sequencing on an Illumina HiSeq 2000. To avoid cross-contamination, the mother libraries and the child libraries were prepared a month apart and sequenced in separate runs. Between roughly 500,000 and 2,100,000 distinct TCR beta clonotypes were identified per donor. Naive TCR beta clonotypes were estimated from low-frequency clonotypes matched to each donor's FACS-determined naive share, without sorting.

This receptor was taken from a boy younger than 18 in good health. The chain was built from TRBV6-5 and TRBJ2-1; no D gene is confidently identified. Sequenced sample: blood. The bases are TGTGCCAGCAGTTACGAGGTCGCCTCCTACAATGAGCAGTTCTTC. It translates to CASSYEVASYNEQFF.